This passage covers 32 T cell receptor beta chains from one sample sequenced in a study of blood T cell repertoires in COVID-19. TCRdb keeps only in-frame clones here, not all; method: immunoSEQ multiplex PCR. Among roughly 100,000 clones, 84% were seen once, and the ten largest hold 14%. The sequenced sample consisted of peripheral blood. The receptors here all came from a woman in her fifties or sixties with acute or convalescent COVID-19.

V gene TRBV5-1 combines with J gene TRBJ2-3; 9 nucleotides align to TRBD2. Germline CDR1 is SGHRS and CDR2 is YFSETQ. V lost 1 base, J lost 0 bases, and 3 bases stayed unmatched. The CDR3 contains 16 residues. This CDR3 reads CASSLILAGSTDTQYF. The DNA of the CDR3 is TGCGCCAGCAGCTTGATTCTAGCGGGAAGCACAGATACGCAGTATTTT.

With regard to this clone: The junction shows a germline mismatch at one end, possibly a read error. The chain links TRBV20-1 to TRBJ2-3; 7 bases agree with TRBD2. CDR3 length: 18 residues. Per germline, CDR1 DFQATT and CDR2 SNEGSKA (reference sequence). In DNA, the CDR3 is TGCAGTGCTAGTGCACCTCTTTCTTTCGGACTAGGCCCAGATGCGCAGTATTTT. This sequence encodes CSASAPLSFGLGPDAQYF.

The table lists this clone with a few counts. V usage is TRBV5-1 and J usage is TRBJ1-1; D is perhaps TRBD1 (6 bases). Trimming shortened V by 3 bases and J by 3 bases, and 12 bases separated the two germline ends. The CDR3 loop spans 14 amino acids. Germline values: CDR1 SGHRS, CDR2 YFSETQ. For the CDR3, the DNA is TGCGCCAGCAGCTATTCAGGGGTAGACACTGAAGCTTTCTTT. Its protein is CASSYSGVDTEAFF.

This CDR3 reads CASSYGRARMAYGYTF. The CDR3 DNA reads TGTGCCAGCAGTTACGGGCGGGCCAGGATGGCCTATGGCTACACCTTC. V and J are TRBV6-2 or TRBV6-3 and TRBJ1-2, with D hard to call. The length of the CDR3 is 16 residues. V lost 2 bases and J 4 bases, leaving 17 bases between the germline ends. The germline V gene has CDR1 MNHEY and CDR2 SVGEGT.

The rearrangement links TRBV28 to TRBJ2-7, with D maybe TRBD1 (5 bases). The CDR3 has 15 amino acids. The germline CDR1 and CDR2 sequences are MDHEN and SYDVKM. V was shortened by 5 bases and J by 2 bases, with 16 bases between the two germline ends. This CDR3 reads CASSISPTEAYEQYF. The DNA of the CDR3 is TGTGCCAGCAGTATTAGCCCGACAGAAGCCTACGAGCAGTACTTC.

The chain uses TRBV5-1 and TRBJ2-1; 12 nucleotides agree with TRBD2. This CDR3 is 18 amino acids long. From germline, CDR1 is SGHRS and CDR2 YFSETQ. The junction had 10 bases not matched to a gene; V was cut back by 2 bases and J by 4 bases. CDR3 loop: CASSFPASGGAGYNEQFF. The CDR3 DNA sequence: TGCGCCAGCAGCTTCCCCGCTAGCGGGGGGGCGGGTTACAATGAGCAGTTCTTC.

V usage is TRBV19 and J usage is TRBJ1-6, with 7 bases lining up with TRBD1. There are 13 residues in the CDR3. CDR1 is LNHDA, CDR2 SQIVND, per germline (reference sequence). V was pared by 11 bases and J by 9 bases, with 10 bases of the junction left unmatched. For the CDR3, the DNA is TGTGCCGTTCGACAGGGAGTAGGTTCACCCCTCCACTTT. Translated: CAVRQGVGSPLHF.

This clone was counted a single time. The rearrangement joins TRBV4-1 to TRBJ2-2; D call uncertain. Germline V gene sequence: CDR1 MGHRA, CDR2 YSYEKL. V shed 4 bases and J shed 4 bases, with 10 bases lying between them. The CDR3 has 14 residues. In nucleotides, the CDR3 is TGCGCCAGCAGCCTCCAACCTAGCACCGGGGAGCTGTTTTTT. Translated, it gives CASSLQPSTGELFF.

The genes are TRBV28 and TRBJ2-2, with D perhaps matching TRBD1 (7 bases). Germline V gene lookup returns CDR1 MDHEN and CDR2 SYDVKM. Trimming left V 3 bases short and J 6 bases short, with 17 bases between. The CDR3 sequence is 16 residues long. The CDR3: CASSFGGQGDAGELFF. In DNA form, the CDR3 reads TGTGCCAGCAGTTTCGGAGGGCAGGGGGACGCCGGGGAGCTGTTTTTT.

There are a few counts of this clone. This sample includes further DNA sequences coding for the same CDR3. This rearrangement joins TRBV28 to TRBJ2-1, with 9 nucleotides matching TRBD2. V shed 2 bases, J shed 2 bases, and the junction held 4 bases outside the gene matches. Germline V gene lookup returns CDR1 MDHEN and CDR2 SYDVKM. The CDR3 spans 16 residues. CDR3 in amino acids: CASSLVSSGTYNEQFF. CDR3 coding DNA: TGTGCCAGCAGTTTAGTGTCTAGCGGGACCTACAATGAGCAGTTCTTC. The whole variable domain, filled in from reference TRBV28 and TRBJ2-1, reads DVKVTQSSRYLVKRTGEKVFLECVQDMDHENMFWYRQDPGLGLRLIYFSYDVKMKEKGDIPEGYSVSREKKERFSLILESASTNQTSMYLCASSLVSSGTYNEQFFGPGTRLTVL.

This CDR3 is CASSSRLAGYTGELFF. The DNA of the CDR3 is TGTGCCAGCAGTTCGCGACTAGCGGGATACACCGGGGAGCTGTTTTTT. V usage is TRBV28 and J usage is TRBJ2-2; 11 nucleotides match TRBD2. With V trimmed by 4 bases and J by 3 bases, 4 bases remained unmatched. Looked up from germline, CDR1 is MDHEN and CDR2 is SYDVKM. The CDR3 is 16 amino acids.

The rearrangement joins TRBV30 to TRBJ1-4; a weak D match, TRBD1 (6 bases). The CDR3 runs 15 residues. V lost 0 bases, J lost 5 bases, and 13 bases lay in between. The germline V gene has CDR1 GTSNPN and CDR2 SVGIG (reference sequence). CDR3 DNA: TGTGCCTGGAGTGTACAACAGGGTCTCAATGAAAAACTGTTTTTT. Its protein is CAWSVQQGLNEKLFF.

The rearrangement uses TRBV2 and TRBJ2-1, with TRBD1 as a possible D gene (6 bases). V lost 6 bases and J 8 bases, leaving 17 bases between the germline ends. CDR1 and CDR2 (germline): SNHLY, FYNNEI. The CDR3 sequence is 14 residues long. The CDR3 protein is CASSRPTGIDEQFF. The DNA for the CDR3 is TGTGCCAGCAGCCGCCCCACAGGGATCGATGAGCAGTTCTTC.

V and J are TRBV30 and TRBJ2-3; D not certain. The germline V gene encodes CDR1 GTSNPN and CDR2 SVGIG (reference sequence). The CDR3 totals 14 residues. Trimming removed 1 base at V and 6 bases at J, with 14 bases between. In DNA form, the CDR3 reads TGTGCCTGGAGTGATCGCATGGAGAGGGATACGCAGTATTTT. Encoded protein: CAWSDRMERDTQYF. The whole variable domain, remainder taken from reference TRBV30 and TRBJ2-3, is SQTIHQWPATLVQPVGSPLSLECTVEGTSNPNLYWYRQAAGRGLQLLFYSVGIGQISSEVPQNLSASRPQDRQFILSSKKLLLSDSGFYLCAWSDRMERDTQYFGPGTRLTVL.

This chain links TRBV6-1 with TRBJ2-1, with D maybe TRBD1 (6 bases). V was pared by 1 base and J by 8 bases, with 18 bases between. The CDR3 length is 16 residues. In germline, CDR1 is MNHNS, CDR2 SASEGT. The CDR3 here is CASSEGSGVNFHEQFF. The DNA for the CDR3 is TGTGCCAGCAGTGAAGGCTCAGGGGTAAACTTCCATGAGCAGTTCTTC.

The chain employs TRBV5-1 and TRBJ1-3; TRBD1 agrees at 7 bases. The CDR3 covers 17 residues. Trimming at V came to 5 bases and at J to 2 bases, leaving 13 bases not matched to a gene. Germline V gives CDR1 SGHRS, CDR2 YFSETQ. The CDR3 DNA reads TGCGCCAGCAGGCAAATAACCGGGACAGAAACTGGAAACACCATATATTTT. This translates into CASRQITGTETGNTIYF.

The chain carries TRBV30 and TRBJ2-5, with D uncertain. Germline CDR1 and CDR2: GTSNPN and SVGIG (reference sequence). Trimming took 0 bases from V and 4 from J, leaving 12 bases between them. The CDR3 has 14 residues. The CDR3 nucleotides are TGTGCCTGGAGTGTACTTAAGTCCGGAGAGACCCAGTACTTC. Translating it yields CAWSVLKSGETQYF. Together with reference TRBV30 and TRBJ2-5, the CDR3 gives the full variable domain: SQTIHQWPATLVQPVGSPLSLECTVEGTSNPNLYWYRQAAGRGLQLLFYSVGIGQISSEVPQNLSASRPQDRQFILSSKKLLLSDSGFYLCAWSVLKSGETQYFGPGTRLLVL.

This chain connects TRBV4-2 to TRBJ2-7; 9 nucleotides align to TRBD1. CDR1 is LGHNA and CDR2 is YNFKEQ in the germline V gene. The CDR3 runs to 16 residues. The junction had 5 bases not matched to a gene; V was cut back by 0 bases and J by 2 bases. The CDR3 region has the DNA TGTGCCAGCAGCCAAGAATGGGACAGGGCCCCCTACGAGCAGTACTTC. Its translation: CASSQEWDRAPYEQYF.

The CDR3 region is CASSGGPQWNSPLHF. In DNA, the CDR3 is TGTGCCAGCAGCGGAGGGCCTCAATGGAATTCACCCCTCCACTTT. The chain couples TRBV5-4 to TRBJ1-6, with D unclear. CDR1 is SGHNT and CDR2 is YYREEE in the germline V gene (reference sequence). CDR3 length equals 15 residues. Trimming took 4 bases from V and 7 from J, leaving 15 bases between them.

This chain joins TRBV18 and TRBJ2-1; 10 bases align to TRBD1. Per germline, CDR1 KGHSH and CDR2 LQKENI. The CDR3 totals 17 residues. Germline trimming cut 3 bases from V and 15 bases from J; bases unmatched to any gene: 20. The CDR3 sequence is CASSPSFGQGVPGRLFF. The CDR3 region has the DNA TGTGCCAGCTCACCCAGTTTCGGACAGGGGGTTCCGGGTCGGCTGTTCTTC.

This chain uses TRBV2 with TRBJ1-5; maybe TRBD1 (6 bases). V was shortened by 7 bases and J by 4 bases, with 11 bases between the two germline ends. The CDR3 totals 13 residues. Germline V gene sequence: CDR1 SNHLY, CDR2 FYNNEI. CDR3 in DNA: TGTGCCAGCACTATGACAGGAAATCAGCCCCAGCATTTT. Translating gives CASTMTGNQPQHF.

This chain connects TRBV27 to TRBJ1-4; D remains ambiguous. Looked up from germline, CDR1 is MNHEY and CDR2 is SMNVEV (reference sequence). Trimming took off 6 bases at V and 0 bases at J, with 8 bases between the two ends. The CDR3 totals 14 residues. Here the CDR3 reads CASRNRATNEKLFF. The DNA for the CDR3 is TGTGCCAGCAGAAACCGGGCAACTAATGAAAAACTGTTTTTT.

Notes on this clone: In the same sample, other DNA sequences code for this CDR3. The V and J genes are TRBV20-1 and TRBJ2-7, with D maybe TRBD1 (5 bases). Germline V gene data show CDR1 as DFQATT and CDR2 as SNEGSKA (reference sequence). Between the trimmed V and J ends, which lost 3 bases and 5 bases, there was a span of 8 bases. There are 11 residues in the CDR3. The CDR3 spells CSASPRDEQYF. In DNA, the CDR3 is TGCAGTGCTAGTCCCAGGGACGAGCAGTACTTC.

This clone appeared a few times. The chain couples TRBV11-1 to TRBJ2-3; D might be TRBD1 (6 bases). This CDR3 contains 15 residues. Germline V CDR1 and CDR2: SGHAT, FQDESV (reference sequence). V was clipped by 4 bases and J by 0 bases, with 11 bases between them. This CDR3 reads CASSSEQGSTDTQYF. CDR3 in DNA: TGTGCCAGCAGCTCAGAACAGGGCAGCACAGATACGCAGTATTTT.

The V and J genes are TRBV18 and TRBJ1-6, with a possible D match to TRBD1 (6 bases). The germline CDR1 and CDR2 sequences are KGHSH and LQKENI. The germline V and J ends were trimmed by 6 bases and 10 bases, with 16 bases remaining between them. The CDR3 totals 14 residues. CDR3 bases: TGTGCCAGCTCGCCGGGACAATTGACCTCACCCCTCCACTTT. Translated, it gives CASSPGQLTSPLHF.

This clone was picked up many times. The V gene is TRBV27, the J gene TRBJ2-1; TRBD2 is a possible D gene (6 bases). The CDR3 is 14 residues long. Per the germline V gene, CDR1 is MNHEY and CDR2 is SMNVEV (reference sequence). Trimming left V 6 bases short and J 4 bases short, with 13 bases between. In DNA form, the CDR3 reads TGTGCCAGCAGCCTTAGCGGTACGTACAATGAGCAGTTCTTC. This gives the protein CASSLSGTYNEQFF.

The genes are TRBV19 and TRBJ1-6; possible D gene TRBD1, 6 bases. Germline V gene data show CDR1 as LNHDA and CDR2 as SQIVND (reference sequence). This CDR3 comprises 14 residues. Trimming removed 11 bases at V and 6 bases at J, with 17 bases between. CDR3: CAAAARGRNSPLHF. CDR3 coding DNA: TGTGCCGCAGCGGCGCGGGGGCGTAATTCACCCCTCCACTTT.

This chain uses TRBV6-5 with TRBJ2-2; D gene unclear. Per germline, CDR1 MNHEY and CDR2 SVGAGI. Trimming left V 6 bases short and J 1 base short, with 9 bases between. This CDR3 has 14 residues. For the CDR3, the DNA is TGTGCCAGCAGCCCGGAGATGAACACCGGGGAGCTGTTTTTT. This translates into CASSPEMNTGELFF.

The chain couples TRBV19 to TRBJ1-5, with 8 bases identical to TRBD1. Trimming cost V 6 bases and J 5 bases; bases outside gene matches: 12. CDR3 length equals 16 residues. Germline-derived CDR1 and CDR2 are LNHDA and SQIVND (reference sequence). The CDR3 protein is CASRPEQGVLYQPQHF. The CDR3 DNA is TGTGCCAGTAGACCAGAACAGGGGGTTTTATATCAGCCCCAGCATTTT. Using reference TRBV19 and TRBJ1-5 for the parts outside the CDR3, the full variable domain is DGGITQSPKYLFRKEGQNVTLSCEQNLNHDAMYWYRQDPGQGLRLIYYSQIVNDFQKGDIAEGYSVSREKKESFPLTVTSAQKNPTAFYLCASRPEQGVLYQPQHFGDGTRLSIL.

CDR3 residues: CASSRNRDTYGYTF. The CDR3 DNA reads TGTGCCAGCAGCCGTAACAGGGACACCTATGGCTACACCTTC. The chain carries TRBV7-2 and TRBJ1-2; D might be TRBD1 (6 bases). The CDR3 runs 14 residues. Per the germline V gene, CDR1 is SGHTA and CDR2 is FQGNSA. The V end lost 5 bases, the J end lost 4 bases, and 14 bases lay between the germline ends.

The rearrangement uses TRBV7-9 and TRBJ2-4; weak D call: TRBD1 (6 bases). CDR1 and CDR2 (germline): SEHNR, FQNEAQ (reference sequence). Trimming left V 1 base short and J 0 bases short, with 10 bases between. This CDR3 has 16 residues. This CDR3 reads CASSLGQGLAKNIQYF. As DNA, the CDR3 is TGTGCCAGCAGCTTAGGTCAGGGGCTAGCCAAAAACATTCAGTACTTC.

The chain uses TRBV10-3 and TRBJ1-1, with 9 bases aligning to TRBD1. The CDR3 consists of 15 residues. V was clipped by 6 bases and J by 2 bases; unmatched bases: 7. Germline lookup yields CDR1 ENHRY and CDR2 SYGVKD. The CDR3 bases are TGTGCCATCAGCTGGACAGGGGATGGAAACACTGAAGCTTTCTTT. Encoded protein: CAISWTGDGNTEAFF.